One sample yielded the 8 T cell receptor beta chains listed below, sequenced in a study of T cells in Graves' hyperthyroidism and ophthalmopathy. The TCR beta CDR3 regions underwent amplification using RNA transcripts as the source. A set of HTBI primers served as the primers for a first-round RT-PCR of the TCR CDR3. TCRdb recomputed calls from the multiplex PCR reads with MiXCR, one row per CDR3 protein. This table has under 650,000 distinct CDR3 sequences, roughly 17% appearing once. The specimen sequenced was blood. These receptors were taken from a young woman with Graves' hyperthyroidism.

DNA of the CDR3: TGTGCCAGTAAGGCGGGAGGGCCCACAGATACGCAGTATTTT. Its translation: CASKAGGPTDTQYF. The chain recombines TRBV19 with TRBJ2-3, with TRBD2 matching over 9 bases. Germline V gene data show CDR1 as LNHDA and CDR2 as SQIVND (reference sequence). The CDR3 loop spans 14 amino acids. The trim removed 7 bases at V and 2 bases at J, leaving 4 bases unmatched.

This clonotype was counted ten times or more. The chain joins TRBV12-3 or TRBV12-4 to TRBJ2-7, with 8 positions matching TRBD1. The CDR3 sequence is 14 residues long. Trimming took 5 bases from V and 7 from J; bases not matched to a gene: 10. The CDR3 nucleotides read TGTGCCAGCAGTCCCCCTTTAACAGGGGGGGAGCAGTACTTC. This codes for CASSPPLTGGEQYF.

On this clonotype: One base away lies a much larger clone, so this may be a sequencing read error. The rearrangement uses TRBV20-1 and TRBJ1-3, with 8 bases identical to TRBD1. The CDR3 has 15 residues. Germline loops: CDR1 DFQATT, CDR2 SNEGSKA (reference sequence). CDR3 region: CSGGQGGGSGITIYF. For the CDR3, the DNA is TGCAGTGGAGGACAGGGAGGGGGCTCTGGAATCACCATATATTTT.

V gene TRBV9 combines with J gene TRBJ2-3; D gene unclear. Germline assignment: CDR1 SGDLS and CDR2 YYNGEE. The CDR3 covers 15 residues. V lost 0 bases and J 2 bases, leaving 10 bases between the germline ends. CDR3 residues: CASSVGGSPTDTQYF. CDR3 nucleotide sequence: TGTGCCAGCAGCGTAGGTGGCAGCCCCACAGATACGCAGTATTTT.

This sequence joins TRBV20-1 and TRBJ1-1; no clear D. CDR1 and CDR2 (germline): DFQATT, SNEGSKA (reference sequence). The CDR3 consists of 11 residues. V was trimmed by 0 bases and J by 11 bases, leaving 10 bases between them. DNA of the CDR3: TGCAGTGCTAGAGATCACCTGAGGGCTTTCTTT. Translation: CSARDHLRAFF.

J is TRBJ2-5 and V is TRBV5-5; perhaps TRBD1 as D (6 bases). Germline CDR1 reads SGHKS; CDR2 reads YYEKEE (reference sequence). CDR3 size: 18 residues. V lost 5 bases, J lost 4 bases, and 27 bases lay in between. The CDR3 DNA follows: TGTGCCAGCAGGATACGGGACAAACCTCGGGAAAGAACAGAGACCCAGTACTTC. Its translation: CASRIRDKPRERTETQYF.

In its sample, this clonotype was seen many times. The genes are TRBV10-3 and TRBJ2-1; D gene unclear. The V end was cut by 3 bases, the J end by 6 bases, with 12 bases between. Germline V lookup: CDR1 ENHRY, CDR2 SYGVKD. The CDR3 length is 14 residues. DNA of the CDR3: TGTGCCATCAGTGAAAGGACGCTCTCCAATGAGCAGTTCTTC. Protein sequence: CAISERTLSNEQFF.

This clonotype turned up a few times. The chain combines TRBV18 with TRBJ1-5; TRBD1 might be the D (6 bases). This CDR3 is 13 amino acids long. Germline loops: CDR1 KGHSH, CDR2 LQKENI. The ends were cut back, 8 bases at V and 5 bases at J, with 13 bases in the middle. In nucleotides, the CDR3 is TGTGCCAGCCGTGACAGGACCGATCAGCCCCAGCATTTT. It translates to CASRDRTDQPQHF.